This TCR beta chain was captured by sequencing in a study of CD8 T cells in Susac syndrome. The ends were cut back, 0 bases at V and 6 bases at J, with 11 bases in the middle. The germline V gene has CDR1 LGHNA and CDR2 YNFKEQ. The CDR3 is 15 residues long. Reverse transcription of roughly 0.5 to 1 ug RNA used random hexamers. TCRdb reprocessed the immunoSEQ multiplex PCR reads via MiXCR and lists one record per CDR3 protein. The sample lists over 150,000 distinct CDR3 sequences, under 95% occurring once. The sequence derives from a human donor with multiple sclerosis. Material for sequencing was CD4+ T cells from PBMCs. The chain employs TRBV4-2 and TRBJ1-4; no firm D call. CDR3 DNA sequence: TGTGCCAGCAGCCAAGATCTCCGGGGTTATGAAAAACTGTTTTTT. Protein sequence: CASSQDLRGYEKLFF.